A single sample is the source of the 21 T cell receptor beta chains below, sequenced in a study of identical twins. TCRdb fed the 5' RACE reads into MiXCR, producing one record per CDR3 protein. The profile covers over 550,000 distinct CDR3 sequences, with 7.1% appearing a single time and 1.5% to 2% taken by the ten largest. This sample also appeared in a second study, on yellow fever vaccine responses in identical twins.

The sequenced sample was PBMCs. The origin of the receptors is a woman aged 18-30 years in good health.

In nucleotides, the CDR3 is TGTGCCACCCAGACGGCGAACACCGGGGAGCTGTTTTTT. Its protein is CATQTANTGELFF. The rearrangement uses TRBV15 and TRBJ2-2; unclear D gene. The CDR3 contains 13 residues. Germline loops: CDR1 LNHNV, CDR2 YYDKDF (reference sequence). Trimming removed 8 bases at V and 0 bases at J, with 7 bases between. The full variable domain, in which reference TRBV15 and TRBJ2-2 provide the parts outside the CDR3, is DAMVIQNPRYQVTQFGKPVTLSCSQTLNHNVMYWYQQKSSQAPKLLFHYYDKDFNNEADTPDNFQSRRPNTSFCFLDIRSPGLGDTAMYLCATQTANTGELFFGEGSRLTVL.

This clonotype was recorded many times. This chain connects TRBV24-1 to TRBJ2-1, with TRBD2 matching over 13 bases. The CDR3 loop spans 17 amino acids. The germline gives CDR1 KGHDR, CDR2 SFDVKD. Trimming removed 6 bases from V and 7 bases from J; junction bases left unmatched: 11. CDR3 in amino acids: CATSPSWTSGRGNEQFF. The CDR3 DNA reads as TGTGCCACCAGTCCATCTTGGACTAGCGGGAGAGGTAATGAGCAGTTCTTC.

This clonotype has a count of ten or more. The J gene is TRBJ2-2, the V gene TRBV12-3 or TRBV12-4, with D possibly matching TRBD1 (5 bases). The CDR3 contains 14 residues. V dropped 6 bases and J dropped 3 bases, with 11 bases sitting between them. The CDR3, as DNA: TGTGCCAGCAGGCAGTCAGGGTACACCGGGGAGCTGTTTTTT. Translating gives CASRQSGYTGELFF.

The chain couples TRBV10-3 to TRBJ1-1; no definite D call. CDR1 and CDR2 (germline): ENHRY, SYGVKD. The length of the CDR3 is 11 residues. V lost 4 bases, J lost 3 bases, and 3 bases lay in between. CDR3: CAISVHTEAFF. The CDR3 bases are TGTGCCATCAGTGTACACACTGAAGCTTTCTTT.

This clonotype was picked up many times. This chain uses TRBV25-1 with TRBJ1-1; 10 bases are shared with TRBD1. This CDR3 comprises 15 residues. Germline V gene sequence: CDR1 MGHDK, CDR2 SYGVNS. V lost 4 bases, J lost 11 bases, and 13 bases stayed unmatched. In DNA form, the CDR3 reads TGTGCCAGCAGTGGCACCGGGACAGGGGTCCTAGGGGCTTTCTTT. Its translation: CASSGTGTGVLGAFF.

This clonotype appeared a few times. This chain connects TRBV28 to TRBJ1-1; weak D call: TRBD1 (5 bases). The CDR3 extends over 13 amino acids. Between the trimmed V and J ends, which lost 6 bases and 7 bases, there was a span of 15 bases. Germline assignment: CDR1 MDHEN and CDR2 SYDVKM. CDR3: CASSPYGAGEAFF. The CDR3 DNA follows: TGTGCCAGCAGCCCATACGGGGCGGGTGAAGCTTTCTTT. Full variable domain (outside the CDR3, taken from reference TRBV28 and TRBJ1-1): DVKVTQSSRYLVKRTGEKVFLECVQDMDHENMFWYRQDPGLGLRLIYFSYDVKMKEKGDIPEGYSVSREKKERFSLILESASTNQTSMYLCASSPYGAGEAFFGQGTRLTVV.

This clonotype was observed a few times. J is TRBJ1-2 and V is TRBV9, with D possibly TRBD1 on 6 matching bases. CDR1 SGDLS and CDR2 YYNGEE come from the germline V gene. V was shortened by 3 bases and J by 7 bases, with 19 bases between the two germline ends. This CDR3 region has 15 residues. The CDR3 nucleotides are TGTGCCAGCAGCGCCAGCGAGGGGGGGTACACTGGCTACACCTTC. Protein sequence: CASSASEGGYTGYTF.

The rearrangement uses TRBV12-3 or TRBV12-4 and TRBJ2-1; TRBD1 matches at 9 bases. The CDR3 totals 17 residues. V lost 5 bases, J lost 3 bases, and 11 bases stayed unmatched. CDR3 protein: CASSQPPGQGLYNEQFF. DNA for the CDR3: TGTGCCAGCAGTCAACCCCCGGGACAGGGACTCTACAATGAGCAGTTCTTC.

The chain joins TRBV10-3 to TRBJ2-7, with 12 bases that match TRBD2. V lost 4 bases, J lost 6 bases, and 7 bases stayed unmatched. This CDR3 spans 15 amino acids. CDR1 and CDR2 from the germline V gene are ENHRY and SYGVKD. This CDR3 is CAISGSTSGSSEQYF. In DNA, the CDR3 is TGTGCCATCAGTGGCTCGACTAGCGGGAGCAGCGAGCAGTACTTC.

The chain recombines TRBV27 with TRBJ2-7, with D possibly TRBD2 on 5 matching bases. This CDR3 is built from 14 residues. Germline CDR1 and CDR2: MNHEY and SMNVEV (reference sequence). The V and J ends lost 8 bases and 2 bases respectively, with 16 bases between them. In DNA, the CDR3 is TGTGCCAGCCCTCAAATGACGGAGGCCTACGAGCAGTACTTC. It translates to CASPQMTEAYEQYF.

This clonotype was seen many times. The chain couples TRBV7-3 to TRBJ2-3; TRBD2 matches at 11 bases. J was trimmed by 6 bases and V by 6 bases; bases with no gene match: 8. CDR3 length equals 15 residues. The germline CDR1 and CDR2 sequences are SGHTA and FQGTGA. CDR3 sequence (DNA): TGTGCCAGCAGTCTCACTAGCGGGAGAGGTGATACGCAGTATTTT. Translation: CASSLTSGRGDTQYF.

This clonotype was observed a handful of times. This rearrangement joins TRBV12-3 or TRBV12-4 to TRBJ2-7; TRBD2 might be the D (6 bases). Trimming removed 3 bases at V and 5 bases at J, with 14 bases between. The CDR3 contains 14 residues. DNA for the CDR3: TGTGCCAGCAGTTTCCGAGGGAGGTCCCACGAGCAGTACTTC. Amino acid sequence: CASSFRGRSHEQYF.

The sample holds many counts of this clonotype. J is TRBJ1-2 and V is TRBV12-3 or TRBV12-4; D possibly corresponds to TRBD1 (5 bases). CDR3 length: 14 residues. V dropped 2 bases and J dropped 12 bases, with 19 bases sitting between them. In DNA form, the CDR3 reads TGTGCCAGCAGTTTATATGAGACAGCCAGGGCGGACACCTTC. It encodes CASSLYETARADTF.

This clonotype was counted at least ten times. J is TRBJ2-1 and V is TRBV29-1; TRBD1 might be the D (6 bases). V gave up 6 bases and J gave up 3 bases, with 21 bases separating them. This CDR3 spans 16 amino acids. CDR1 SQVTM and CDR2 ANQGSEA come from the germline V gene. The CDR3 nucleotides read TGCAGCGTCGGCTTTTTTGCAGGGGCCAACTACAATGAGCAGTTCTTC. This encodes CSVGFFAGANYNEQFF.

This clonotype appeared a few times. The J gene is TRBJ2-2, the V gene TRBV20-1; tentatively, D is TRBD1 or TRBD2 (5 bases each). The V and J ends lost 5 bases and 6 bases respectively, with 16 bases between them. CDR1 is DFQATT, CDR2 SNEGSKA, per germline (reference sequence). The CDR3 has 14 amino acids. CDR3 protein: CSAGTGPGPGELFF. The CDR3 DNA reads TGCAGTGCTGGGACGGGACCCGGACCCGGGGAGCTGTTTTTT.

This clonotype appeared a few times. V gene TRBV7-9 combines with J gene TRBJ1-2; D uncertain. Germline V CDR1 and CDR2: SEHNR, FQNEAQ (reference sequence). V lost 3 bases to trimming and J lost 0 bases, with 8 bases between them. This CDR3 has 14 amino acids. CDR3 nucleotide sequence: TGTGCCAGCAGCTTCCTAGGAGCTAACTATGGCTACACCTTC. It specifies CASSFLGANYGYTF.

This clonotype was counted between two and nine times. The J gene is TRBJ2-3, the V gene TRBV7-9; D remains ambiguous. CDR3 length equals 15 residues. The V end lost 10 bases, the J end lost 2 bases, and 19 bases lay between the germline ends. Germline values: CDR1 SEHNR, CDR2 FQNEAQ (reference sequence). CDR3 coding DNA: TGTGCCAATGTGGGAACGGAAGAAAACACAGATACGCAGTATTTT. Translating gives CANVGTEENTDTQYF.

There are a few counts of this clonotype. The chain links TRBV20-1 to TRBJ1-1; D may be TRBD1 (6 bases). Germline assignment: CDR1 DFQATT and CDR2 SNEGSKA (reference sequence). Between the trimmed V and J ends, which lost 5 bases and 0 bases, there was a span of 10 bases. CDR3 length: 13 amino acids. CDR3 DNA: TGCAGTGCTCCTAGGACAGTGAACACTGAAGCTTTCTTT. This gives the protein CSAPRTVNTEAFF.

There are many counts of this clonotype. This chain joins TRBV12-3 or TRBV12-4 and TRBJ2-7; no definite D call. CDR3 size: 15 residues. V was cut by 5 bases and J by 2 bases, with 16 bases left in between. The CDR3 sequence: CASSPGPNSPYEQYV. DNA for the CDR3: TGTGCCAGCAGTCCCGGACCTAATAGCCCCTACGAGCAGTACGTC.

The V call is TRBV12-3 or TRBV12-4, the J call TRBJ2-7, with 8 nucleotides matching TRBD1. The CDR3 is made up of 14 amino acids. V shed 5 bases, J shed 5 bases, and the junction held 8 bases outside the gene matches. DNA for the CDR3: TGTGCCAGCAGTCTACAGGGGGTTCTCGACGAGCAGTACGTC. Its translation is CASSLQGVLDEQYV.

The chain recombines TRBV12-3 or TRBV12-4 with TRBJ1-5, with unresolved D. The ends were cut back, 0 bases at V and 5 bases at J, with 5 bases in the middle. This CDR3 contains 13 residues. This CDR3 reads CASSLARYQPQHF. The CDR3, as DNA: TGTGCCAGCAGTTTAGCGCGCTATCAGCCCCAGCATTTT.